What follows is one T cell receptor beta chain and its context. The PCR was carried out with 60 Vbeta primers and 13 Jbeta primers. TCRdb keeps only in-frame clones here, not all; method: immunoSEQ multiplex PCR. The table shows 150,000 to 200,000 clones, with around four fifths occurring only once. The sample belongs to a study of cytomegalovirus exposure and HLA in healthy donors. This CDR3 contains 15 residues. The germline V gene has CDR1 SNHLY and CDR2 FYNNEI. Trimming stripped 5 bases from V and 6 bases from J, with 18 bases between. This TCR came from a man in his late teens or twenties in good health and CMV-seropositive. Sequencing input: PBMCs. This chain joins TRBV2 and TRBJ2-3, with D possibly matching TRBD2 (7 bases). CDR3 protein: CASSMSGGAGDTQYF. The CDR3 DNA follows: TGTGCCAGCAGTATGAGTGGGGGGGCCGGGGATACGCAGTATTTT.